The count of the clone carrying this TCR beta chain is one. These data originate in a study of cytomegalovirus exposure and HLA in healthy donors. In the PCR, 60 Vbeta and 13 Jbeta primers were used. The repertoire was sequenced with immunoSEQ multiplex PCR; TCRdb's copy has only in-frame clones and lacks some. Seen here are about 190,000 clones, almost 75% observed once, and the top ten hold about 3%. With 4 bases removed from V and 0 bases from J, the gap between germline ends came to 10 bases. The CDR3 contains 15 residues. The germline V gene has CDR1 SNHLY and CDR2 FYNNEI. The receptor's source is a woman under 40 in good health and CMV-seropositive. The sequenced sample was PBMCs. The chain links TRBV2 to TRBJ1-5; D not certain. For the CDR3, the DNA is TGTGCCAGCAGTGGGACTTCGCGTAGCAATCAGCCCCAGCATTTT. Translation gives CASSGTSRSNQPQHF.